Here is one T cell receptor beta chain with its context. These data come from a study of blood T cell repertoires in COVID-19. Profiling relied on immunoSEQ multiplex PCR, and the TCRdb table lists in-frame clones only, not all of them. This sample carries more than 15,000 clones, 75% to 90% of them seen once, and the ten largest clones take roughly 17%. CDR3 length: 12 residues. V was clipped by 4 bases and J by 10 bases, with 13 bases between them. The germline V gene has CDR1 SEHNR and CDR2 FQNEAQ (reference sequence). The sample was peripheral blood. The J gene is TRBJ1-2, the V gene TRBV7-9, with a tentative D call TRBD1 (6 bases). The TCR was taken from a man aged 50 to 59 with active COVID-19. CDR3 in DNA: TGTGCCAGCAGCTCCCACAGGGCAGACTACACCTTC. Translating it yields CASSSHRADYTF. The full variable domain, rest sourced from reference TRBV7-9 and TRBJ1-2, is DTGVSQNPRHKITKRGQNVTFRCDPISEHNRLYWYRQTLGQGPEFLTYFQNEAQLEKSRLLSDRFSAERPKGSFSTLEIQRTEQGDSAMYLCASSSHRADYTFGSGTRLTVV.